The clone carrying this TCR beta chain was detected many times. These data are taken from a study of patients and donors after allogeneic stem cell transplantation. TCRdb processed the RT-PCR reads anew with MiXCR; each CDR3 protein has one entry. The sample holds around 150,000 distinct CDR3 sequences, 37% seen once. CDR3 length equals 17 residues. With V trimmed by 1 base and J by 4 bases, 8 bases remained unmatched. Germline CDR1 and CDR2: LGHNA and YNFKEQ. The chain employs TRBV4-2 and TRBJ1-5; 9 bases fit TRBD1. The source is a human donor who was either an allogeneic HSCT recipient or a stem cell or donor lymphocyte infusion donor (not recorded which). It is not recorded whose cells these are; they may come from a transplant donor. The sequencing sample was made of blood, either unsorted or a sorted T cell fraction (not recorded which). As DNA, the CDR3 is TGTGCCAGCAGCCAAGGGGGACAGGGCCTCTTGAATCAGCCCCAGCATTTT. Translation gives CASSQGGQGLLNQPQHF.